A selection of T cell receptor beta chains follows, all from one sample in a study of graft-versus-host responses after intestinal transplantation. Their cognate antigens are unknown. Data came from immunoSEQ multiplex PCR; TCRdb stores just in-frame clones and leaves some out. Of over 90,000 clones listed, over 85% are singletons. The specimen comprised unstimulated CD8+ T cells sorted from spleen or lymph node cells, sampled before intestinal transplant. Receptors were obtained from a human donor who received an intestinal transplant. Both conserved end residues are part of each CDR3. A D gene is named only where the DNA matches it firmly. Only part of the rows carry a size: once, few, many, or a class if the clone is expanded.

CDR3 length: 17
J gene: TRBJ2-1
D gene: TRBD2
V gene: TRBV6-1
clone size: .
CDR3 DNA: TGTGCCAGCAGTGACGGGGGGAATTCCCTCCTGTACAATGAGCAGTTCTTC
CDR3 protein: CASSDGGNSLLYNEQFF

CDR3 length: 13
J gene: TRBJ1-4
D gene: .
V gene: TRBV12-5
clone size: once
CDR3 DNA: TGTGCTAGTGGTTCCCCCTTGAGTGAAAAACTGTTTTTT
CDR3 protein: CASGSPLSEKLFF

CDR3 length: 15
J gene: TRBJ1-3
D gene: TRBD1
V gene: TRBV14
clone size: once
CDR3 DNA: TGTGCCAGCAGCCCAGCAGGGGGTGGAGGAAACACCATATATTTT
CDR3 protein: CASSPAGGGGNTIYF

CDR3 length: 15
J gene: TRBJ2-3
D gene: .
V gene: TRBV5-4
clone size: .
CDR3 DNA: TGTGCCAGCAGCTTCTCTGGCGGTCTCACAGATACGCAGTATTTT
CDR3 protein: CASSFSGGLTDTQYF

CDR3 length: 13
J gene: TRBJ2-7
D gene: .
V gene: TRBV27
clone size: .
CDR3 DNA: TGTGCCAGCAGTCCCCCACCCCCGGGTGAGCAGTACTTC
CDR3 protein: CASSPPPPGEQYF

CDR3 length: 16
J gene: TRBJ1-3
D gene: .
V gene: TRBV7-9
clone size: .
CDR3 DNA: TGTGCCAGCAGCTTAGCGGGGGTTAGCTCTGGAAACACCATATATTTT
CDR3 protein: CASSLAGVSSGNTIYF

CDR3 length: 12
J gene: TRBJ2-1
D gene: .
V gene: TRBV14
clone size: .
CDR3 DNA: TGTGCCAGCAGCCAAACTAGTTATGAGCAGTTCTTC
CDR3 protein: CASSQTSYEQFF

CDR3 length: 14
J gene: TRBJ2-7
D gene: TRBD1
V gene: TRBV2
clone size: .
CDR3 DNA: TGTGCCAGCAGTCCCGGGACAGGGGTGGTCGAGCAGTACTTC
CDR3 protein: CASSPGTGVVEQYF

CDR3 length: 14
J gene: TRBJ1-1
D gene: .
V gene: TRBV6-4
clone size: .
CDR3 DNA: TGTGCCAGCCGGGGCGGGGAAACTAACACTGAAGCTTTCTTT
CDR3 protein: CASRGGETNTEAFF

CDR3 length: 15
J gene: TRBJ2-7
D gene: TRBD2
V gene: TRBV4-1
clone size: .
CDR3 DNA: TGCGCCAGCAGCCAAGGGCGGGGGGACTCCTACGAGCAGTACTTC
CDR3 protein: CASSQGRGDSYEQYF

CDR3 length: 9
J gene: TRBJ2-1
D gene: .
V gene: TRBV19
clone size: .
CDR3 DNA: TGTGCCAGTAGTATAGGAACGTTCTTC
CDR3 protein: CASSIGTFF

CDR3 length: 12
J gene: TRBJ1-1
D gene: .
V gene: TRBV7-3
clone size: .
CDR3 DNA: TGTGCCAGCAGCTACGGGAACACTGAAGCTTTCTTT
CDR3 protein: CASSYGNTEAFF

CDR3 length: 13
J gene: TRBJ2-7
D gene: TRBD2
V gene: TRBV6-6
clone size: once
CDR3 DNA: TGTGCCAGCAGTCCTAGCGGGGGTGCCGAGCAGTACTTC
CDR3 protein: CASSPSGGAEQYF

CDR3 length: 15
J gene: TRBJ2-1
D gene: TRBD2
V gene: TRBV18
clone size: .
CDR3 DNA: TGTGCCAGCTCACTGAGCGGGGGAGATTACAATGAGCAGTTCTTC
CDR3 protein: CASSLSGGDYNEQFF

CDR3 length: 13
J gene: TRBJ1-2
D gene: .
V gene: TRBV19
clone size: .
CDR3 DNA: TGTGCCAGTAGCCCTCTCGCCGTCTATGGCTACACCTTC
CDR3 protein: CASSPLAVYGYTF

CDR3 length: 14
J gene: TRBJ2-7
D gene: .
V gene: TRBV30
clone size: .
CDR3 DNA: TGTGCCTGGAATCGGGACTGCCATAAAGTCGAGCAGTACTTC
CDR3 protein: CAWNRDCHKVEQYF

CDR3 length: 16
J gene: TRBJ2-5
D gene: TRBD2
V gene: TRBV6-1
clone size: .
CDR3 DNA: TGTGCCAGCAGTGATTGGACTAGCGAGTACCGAGAGACCCAGTACTTC
CDR3 protein: CASSDWTSEYRETQYF

CDR3 length: 12
J gene: TRBJ1-2
D gene: .
V gene: TRBV5-6
clone size: .
CDR3 DNA: TGTGCCAGCAGCTTGGGCGTCGATGGCTACACCTTC
CDR3 protein: CASSLGVDGYTF

CDR3 length: 15
J gene: TRBJ2-6
D gene: .
V gene: TRBV6-1
clone size: .
CDR3 DNA: TGTGCCAGCAGTGGTGGGGGCACTGGGGCCAACGTCCTGACTTTC
CDR3 protein: CASSGGGTGANVLTF

CDR3 length: 14
J gene: TRBJ2-3
D gene: TRBD2
V gene: TRBV9
clone size: .
CDR3 DNA: TGTGCCAGCAGCGGCGAGCGGGGAACAGATACGCAGTATTTT
CDR3 protein: CASSGERGTDTQYF

CDR3 length: 17
J gene: TRBJ2-2
D gene: .
V gene: TRBV7-3
clone size: .
CDR3 DNA: TGTGCCAGCAGCCCCCCCGAGGGGGAATCGAACACCGGGGAGCTGTTTTTT
CDR3 protein: CASSPPEGESNTGELFF

CDR3 length: 10
J gene: TRBJ2-1
D gene: .
V gene: TRBV6-5
clone size: .
CDR3 DNA: TGTGCCAGCAGGGTGAGGGGCCAGTTCTTC
CDR3 protein: CASRVRGQFF

CDR3 length: 15
J gene: TRBJ1-5
D gene: .
V gene: TRBV19
clone size: .
CDR3 DNA: TGTGCCAGTAGTATTTCCTGGGGAGTCAATCAGCCCCAGCATTTT
CDR3 protein: CASSISWGVNQPQHF

CDR3 length: 11
J gene: TRBJ2-7
D gene: .
V gene: TRBV29-1
clone size: few
CDR3 DNA: TGCAGCGTTGAGCAGGACTACGAGCAGTACTTC
CDR3 protein: CSVEQDYEQYF

CDR3 length: 13
J gene: TRBJ1-2
D gene: .
V gene: TRBV12-5
clone size: .
CDR3 DNA: TGTGCTAGTGCCCGATCGGACAGCTATGGCTACACCTTC
CDR3 protein: CASARSDSYGYTF

CDR3 length: 14
J gene: TRBJ2-1
D gene: .
V gene: TRBV28
clone size: .
CDR3 DNA: TGTGCCAGCAGCCCCCGCGGGGGCCAGGATGAGCAGTTCTTC
CDR3 protein: CASSPRGGQDEQFF

CDR3 length: 11
J gene: TRBJ2-1
D gene: .
V gene: TRBV18
clone size: .
CDR3 DNA: TGTGCCAGCTCCACAGGAAATGAGCAGTTCTTC
CDR3 protein: CASSTGNEQFF

CDR3 length: 13
J gene: TRBJ2-2
D gene: .
V gene: TRBV4-1
clone size: .
CDR3 DNA: TGCGCCAGCAGCCAACTCGGACCCGGGGAGCTGTTTTTT
CDR3 protein: CASSQLGPGELFF

CDR3 length: 13
J gene: TRBJ2-7
D gene: TRBD2
V gene: TRBV5-4
clone size: .
CDR3 DNA: TGTGCCAGCAGTCCTAGCGGGGGGAGCGAGCAGTACTTC
CDR3 protein: CASSPSGGSEQYF

CDR3 length: 16
J gene: TRBJ2-3
D gene: TRBD2
V gene: TRBV7-8
clone size: .
CDR3 DNA: TGTGCCAGCATCTCGACTAGCGCCTATTCCACAGATACGCAGTATTTT
CDR3 protein: CASISTSAYSTDTQYF

CDR3 length: 16
J gene: TRBJ1-5
D gene: TRBD1
V gene: TRBV19
clone size: once
CDR3 DNA: TGTGCCAGTAGTATTGTTATCGGGACAGGGCGTCAGCCCCAGCATTTT
CDR3 protein: CASSIVIGTGRQPQHF

CDR3 length: 15
J gene: TRBJ2-2
D gene: TRBD1
V gene: TRBV27
clone size: .
CDR3 DNA: TGTGCCAGCAGCATCCGGGACAGGGCCCCCGGGGAGCTGTTTTTT
CDR3 protein: CASSIRDRAPGELFF

CDR3 length: 14
J gene: TRBJ2-1
D gene: TRBD2
V gene: TRBV6-1
clone size: .
CDR3 DNA: TGTGCCAGCAGCTCTTTCGGGACTAGCTCTGAGCAGTTCTTC
CDR3 protein: CASSSFGTSSEQFF

CDR3 length: 14
J gene: TRBJ1-2
D gene: .
V gene: TRBV18
clone size: .
CDR3 DNA: TGTGCCAGCTCCTCCGACACGAACGAAATGGGCTACACCTTC
CDR3 protein: CASSSDTNEMGYTF

CDR3 length: 15
J gene: TRBJ1-6
D gene: .
V gene: TRBV13
clone size: .
CDR3 DNA: TGTGCCAGCAGCTCTACCCTTGGAGGACCTTCACCCCTCCACTTT
CDR3 protein: CASSSTLGGPSPLHF

CDR3 length: 14
J gene: TRBJ1-2
D gene: .
V gene: TRBV14
clone size: .
CDR3 DNA: TGTGCCAGCAGCCAAGTTGGGGGGCGAGGTGGCTACACCTTC
CDR3 protein: CASSQVGGRGGYTF

CDR3 length: 17
J gene: TRBJ2-5
D gene: .
V gene: TRBV7-2
clone size: .
CDR3 DNA: TGTGCCAGCAGCTTAACCACCGCCACCAACAGTTTCGAGACCCAGTACTTC
CDR3 protein: CASSLTTATNSFETQYF